This record covers a single T cell receptor (beta chain). Its antigen has not been determined. No base quality values were provided; no much bigger clone lies one nucleotide off. The sample originates from a study of blood T cell repertoires in COVID-19 (dated by TCRdb to between 2020 and 2021). Study-wide context: The collaborator samples originated in the United States, Italy and Spain and spanned the acute and convalescent phases of COVID-19. The material from the prospective study consisted of cDNA or gDNA derived from T cells, B-cell-depleted T cells, or PBMCs. Subjects who had been exposed to COVID-19, were actively infected with it, or had recovered from it provided the deeply sampled blood TCRbeta repertoires that made up the dataset. The repertoires were released in a freely available public database meant as a resource for research on the immune response to SARS-CoV-2. Samples were obtained from the ongoing ImmuneRACE study (first 160 participants) and from 1,254 subjects provided by 6 global collaborators. A de-identified subject ID, COVID-19 status, age in years and sex were almost always included in the sample metadata. Where available, HLA class I and class II types were obtained from metadata supplied by the sample provider rather than from assay-based typing.

Study-wide conclusions, independent of this receptor: The amount of clinical and demographic metadata varied by source and participant and was provided uncurated.

The immunoSEQ Assay, a bias-controlled multiplex PCR, was used to amplify TCRbeta CDR3 regions from genomic DNA. Per the source publication's procedure: The number of nucleated cells in each sample was estimated by amplification of reference gene primers within the assay. To quantify the absolute abundance of each unique TCRbeta CDR3 rearrangement, sequence reads were collapsed and filtered. For each sample, productive Simpson clonality was calculated as the square root of Simpson's diversity index across productive rearrangements. The source is immuneACCESS, and TCRdb retained only in-frame sequences with V and J called. Part of the clones is not carried over; for the studies checked, unresolved V genes explain less than half of this, and the remainder is unexplained. The V and J calls and clone size were taken over from that table, and D and trimming were inferred from the DNA. The sample data list 110,000 or so clones, and 65% to 80% of these were observed just once. Together, the top ten hold about 2.5% of the sample.

The germline V gene (reference sequence) gives CDR1 as LNHDA and CDR2 as SQIVND. V and J are trimmed by 5 bases and 14 bases, and the gene matches miss 5 bases of the junction. From cysteine to phenylalanine, the CDR3 is 11 amino acids long. CDR3 DNA only is kept here, 33 bases in frame from base 1. Whole blood was collected in K2EDTA tubes by collaborating institutions according to the institutions' own protocols. For TCRbeta analysis, collaborators shipped samples as frozen whole blood, isolated PBMCs, or DNA extracted from either of those sample types. This chain is built from TRBV19 and TRBJ1-4, and 7 bases in between align with TRBD1. The TCR was taken from a man over 45 with acute or convalescent COVID-19. Specimen: peripheral blood. In nucleotide form, the sequence is TGTGCCAGTAGTGCCCAGGGACAGCTGTTTTTT. Its protein product is CASSAQGQLFF.